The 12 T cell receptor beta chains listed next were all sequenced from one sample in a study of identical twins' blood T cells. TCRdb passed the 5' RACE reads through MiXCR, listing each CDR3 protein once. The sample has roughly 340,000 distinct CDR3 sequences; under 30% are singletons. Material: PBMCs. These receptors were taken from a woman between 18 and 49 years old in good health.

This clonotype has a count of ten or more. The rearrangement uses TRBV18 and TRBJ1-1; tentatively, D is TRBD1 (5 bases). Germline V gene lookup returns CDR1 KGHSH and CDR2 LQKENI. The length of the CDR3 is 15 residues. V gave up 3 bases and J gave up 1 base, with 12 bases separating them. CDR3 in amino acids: CASSPSLGGNTEAFF. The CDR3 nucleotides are TGTGCCAGCTCACCCTCCCTGGGGGGGAACACTGAAGCTTTCTTT.

The CDR3, as DNA: TGTGCCAGCAGCTCCCCCGGGACAGTTAAAAACATTCAGTACTTC. Amino acids: CASSSPGTVKNIQYF. This chain uses TRBV11-2 with TRBJ2-4, with 7 nucleotides matching TRBD1. The junction had 7 bases not matched to a gene; V was cut back by 4 bases and J by 4 bases. Germline values: CDR1 SGHAT, CDR2 FQNNGV. This CDR3 contains 15 residues.

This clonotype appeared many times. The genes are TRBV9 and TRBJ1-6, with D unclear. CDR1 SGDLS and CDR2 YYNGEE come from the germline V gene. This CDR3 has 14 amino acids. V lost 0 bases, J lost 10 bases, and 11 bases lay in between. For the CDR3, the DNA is TGTGCCAGCAGCGTAGCTGGCTTTAACTCACCCCTCCACTTT. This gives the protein CASSVAGFNSPLHF.

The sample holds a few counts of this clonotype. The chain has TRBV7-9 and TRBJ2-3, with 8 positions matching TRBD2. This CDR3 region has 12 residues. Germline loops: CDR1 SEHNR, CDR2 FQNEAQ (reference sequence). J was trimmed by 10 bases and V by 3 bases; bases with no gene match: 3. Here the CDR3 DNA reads TGTGCCAGCAGCTTGAGCGGGGGTGCGCAGTATTTT. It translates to CASSLSGGAQYF. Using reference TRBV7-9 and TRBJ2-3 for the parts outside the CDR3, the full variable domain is DTGVSQNPRHKITKRGQNVTFRCDPISEHNRLYWYRQTLGQGPEFLTYFQNEAQLEKSRLLSDRFSAERPKGSFSTLEIQRTEQGDSAMYLCASSLSGGAQYFGPGTRLTVL.

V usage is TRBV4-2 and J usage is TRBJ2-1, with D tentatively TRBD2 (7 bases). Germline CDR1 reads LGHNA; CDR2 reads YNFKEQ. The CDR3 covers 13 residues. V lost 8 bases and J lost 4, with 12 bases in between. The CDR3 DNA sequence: TGTGCCAGCGGGGGCGGGAGTTACAATGAGCAGTTCTTC. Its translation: CASGGGSYNEQFF.

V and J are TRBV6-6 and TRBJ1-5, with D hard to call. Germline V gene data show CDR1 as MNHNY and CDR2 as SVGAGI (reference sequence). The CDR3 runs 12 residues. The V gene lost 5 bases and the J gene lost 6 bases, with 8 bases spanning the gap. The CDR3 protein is CASSLRLQPQHF. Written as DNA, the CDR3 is TGTGCCAGCAGTCTTCGGCTTCAGCCCCAGCATTTT.

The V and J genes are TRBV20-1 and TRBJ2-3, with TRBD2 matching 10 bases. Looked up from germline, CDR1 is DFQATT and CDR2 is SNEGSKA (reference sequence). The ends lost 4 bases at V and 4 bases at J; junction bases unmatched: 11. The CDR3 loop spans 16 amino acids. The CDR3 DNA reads TGCAGTGCTACCATAAGCGGGGGGGCCTCGGCAGATACGCAGTATTTT. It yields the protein CSATISGGASADTQYF.

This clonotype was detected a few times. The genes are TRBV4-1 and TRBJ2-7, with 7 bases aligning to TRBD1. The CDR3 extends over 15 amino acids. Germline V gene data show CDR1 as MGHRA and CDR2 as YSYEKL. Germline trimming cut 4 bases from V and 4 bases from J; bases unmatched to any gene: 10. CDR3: CASSLRQGIKYEQYF. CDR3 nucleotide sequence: TGCGCCAGCAGCCTTAGACAGGGAATTAAGTACGAGCAGTACTTC.

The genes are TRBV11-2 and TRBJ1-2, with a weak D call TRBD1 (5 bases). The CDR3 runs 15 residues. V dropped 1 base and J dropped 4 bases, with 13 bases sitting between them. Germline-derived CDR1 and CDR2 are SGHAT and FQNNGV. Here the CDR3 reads CASSLAGGDGYGYTF. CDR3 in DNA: TGTGCCAGCAGCTTAGCAGGAGGGGATGGCTATGGCTACACCTTC.

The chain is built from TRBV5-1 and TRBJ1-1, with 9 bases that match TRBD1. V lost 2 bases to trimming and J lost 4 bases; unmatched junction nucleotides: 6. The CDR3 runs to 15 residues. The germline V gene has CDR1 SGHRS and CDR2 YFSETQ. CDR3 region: CASSFGDRDRTEAFF. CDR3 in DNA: TGCGCCAGCAGCTTTGGGGACAGGGATCGCACTGAAGCTTTCTTT.

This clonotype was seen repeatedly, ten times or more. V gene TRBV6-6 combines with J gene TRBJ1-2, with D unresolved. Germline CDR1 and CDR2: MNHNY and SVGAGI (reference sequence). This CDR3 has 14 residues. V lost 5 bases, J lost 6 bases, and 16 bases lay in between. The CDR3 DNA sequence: TGTGCCAGCAGTCTCGACGGATCACGGGATGGCTACACCTTC. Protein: CASSLDGSRDGYTF.

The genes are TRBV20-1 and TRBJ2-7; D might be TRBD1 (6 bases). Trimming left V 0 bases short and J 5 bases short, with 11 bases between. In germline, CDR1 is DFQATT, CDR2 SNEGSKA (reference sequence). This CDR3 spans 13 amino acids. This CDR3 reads CSARDGGRHEQYF. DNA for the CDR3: TGCAGTGCTAGAGATGGGGGCAGACACGAGCAGTACTTC.